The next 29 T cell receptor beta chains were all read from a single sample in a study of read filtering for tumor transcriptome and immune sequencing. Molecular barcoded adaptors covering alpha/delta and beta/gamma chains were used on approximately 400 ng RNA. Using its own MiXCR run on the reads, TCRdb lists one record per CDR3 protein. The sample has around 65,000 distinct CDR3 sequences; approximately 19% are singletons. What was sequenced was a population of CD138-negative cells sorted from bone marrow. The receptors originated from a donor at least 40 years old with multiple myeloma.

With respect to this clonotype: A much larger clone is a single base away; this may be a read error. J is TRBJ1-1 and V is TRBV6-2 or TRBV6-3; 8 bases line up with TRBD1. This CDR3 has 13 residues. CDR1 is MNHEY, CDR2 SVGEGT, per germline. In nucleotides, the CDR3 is TGTGCCAGCAACCGTCAGGGGGCAAGTGAAGTTTTCTTT. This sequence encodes CASNRQGASEVFF.

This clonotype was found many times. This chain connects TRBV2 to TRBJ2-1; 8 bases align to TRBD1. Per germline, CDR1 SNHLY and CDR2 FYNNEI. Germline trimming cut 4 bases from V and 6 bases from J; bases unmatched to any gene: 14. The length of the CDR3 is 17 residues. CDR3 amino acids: CASSGGPGTGGGNEQFF. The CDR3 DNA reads TGTGCCAGCAGTGGGGGCCCTGGGACAGGTGGGGGCAATGAGCAGTTCTTC.

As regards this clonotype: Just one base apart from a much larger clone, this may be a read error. This chain's CDR3 is CASSTHRRGRITEAFF. DNA of the CDR3: TGCGCCAGCAGCACCCACCGGAGGGGGCGTATCACTGAAGCTTTCTTT. This chain uses TRBV5-1 with TRBJ1-1; 7 bases are a match to TRBD1. CDR1 and CDR2 from the germline V gene are SGHRS and YFSETQ. V trimming: 4 bases; J trimming: 4 bases; junction bases outside the gene matches: 13. CDR3 length equals 16 residues.

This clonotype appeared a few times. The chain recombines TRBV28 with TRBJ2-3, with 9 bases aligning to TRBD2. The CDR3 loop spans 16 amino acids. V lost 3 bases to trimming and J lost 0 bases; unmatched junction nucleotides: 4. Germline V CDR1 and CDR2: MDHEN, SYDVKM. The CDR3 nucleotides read TGTGCCAGCAGTTTTTCTAGCGGGGTTAGCACAGATACGCAGTATTTT. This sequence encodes CASSFSSGVSTDTQYF. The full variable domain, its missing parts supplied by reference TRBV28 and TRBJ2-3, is DVKVTQSSRYLVKRTGEKVFLECVQDMDHENMFWYRQDPGLGLRLIYFSYDVKMKEKGDIPEGYSVSREKKERFSLILESASTNQTSMYLCASSFSSGVSTDTQYFGPGTRLTVL.

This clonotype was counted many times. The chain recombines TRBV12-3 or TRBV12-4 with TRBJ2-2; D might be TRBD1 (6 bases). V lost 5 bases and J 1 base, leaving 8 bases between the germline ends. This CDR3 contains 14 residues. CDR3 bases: TGTGCCAGCAGTCTGGACAGGAACACCGGGGAGCTGTTTTTT. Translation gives CASSLDRNTGELFF.

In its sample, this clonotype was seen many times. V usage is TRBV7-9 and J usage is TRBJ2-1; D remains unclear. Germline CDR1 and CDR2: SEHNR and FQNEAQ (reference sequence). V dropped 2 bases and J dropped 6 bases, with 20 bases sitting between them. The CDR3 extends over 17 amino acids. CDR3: CASSLRRPPLNPNEQFF. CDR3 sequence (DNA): TGTGCCAGCAGCTTAAGGCGGCCCCCTTTGAACCCCAATGAGCAGTTCTTC.

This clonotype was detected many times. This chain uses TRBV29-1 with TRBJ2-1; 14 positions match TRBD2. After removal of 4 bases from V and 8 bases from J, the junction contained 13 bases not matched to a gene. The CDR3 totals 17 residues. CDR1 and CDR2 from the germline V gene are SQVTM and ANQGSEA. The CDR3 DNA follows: TGCAGCGTTGGGCGCCGGACTAGCGGGAGGAGGACGGATGAGCAGTTCTTC. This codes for CSVGRRTSGRRTDEQFF.

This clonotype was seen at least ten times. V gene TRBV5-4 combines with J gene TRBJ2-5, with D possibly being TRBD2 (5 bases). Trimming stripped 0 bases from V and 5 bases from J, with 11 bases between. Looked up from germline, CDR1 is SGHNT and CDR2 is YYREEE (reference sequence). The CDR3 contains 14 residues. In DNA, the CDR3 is TGTGCCAGCAGCTTGGCGGACTCGGCGGAGACCCAGTACTTC. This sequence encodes CASSLADSAETQYF.

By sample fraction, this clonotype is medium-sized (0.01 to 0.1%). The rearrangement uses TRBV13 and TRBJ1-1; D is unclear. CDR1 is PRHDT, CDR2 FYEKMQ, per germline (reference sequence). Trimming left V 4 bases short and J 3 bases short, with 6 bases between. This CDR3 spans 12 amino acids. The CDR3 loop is CASSSEDTEAFF. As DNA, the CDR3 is TGTGCCAGCAGCTCGGAAGACACTGAAGCTTTCTTT.

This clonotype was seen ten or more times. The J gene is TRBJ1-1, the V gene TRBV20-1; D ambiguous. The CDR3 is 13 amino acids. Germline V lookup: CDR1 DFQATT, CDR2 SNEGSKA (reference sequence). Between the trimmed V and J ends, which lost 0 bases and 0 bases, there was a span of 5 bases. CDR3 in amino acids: CSARDPLNTEAFF. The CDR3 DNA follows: TGCAGTGCTAGAGATCCCTTGAACACTGAAGCTTTCTTT.

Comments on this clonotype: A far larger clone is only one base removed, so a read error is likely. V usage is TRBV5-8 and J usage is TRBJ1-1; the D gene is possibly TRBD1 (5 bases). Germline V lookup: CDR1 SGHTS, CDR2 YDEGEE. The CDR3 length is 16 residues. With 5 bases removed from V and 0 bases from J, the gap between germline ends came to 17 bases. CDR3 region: CASRELGRGMNTEAFF. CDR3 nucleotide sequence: TGTGCCAGCAGGGAGCTGGGACGCGGAATGAACACTGAAGCTTTCTTT.

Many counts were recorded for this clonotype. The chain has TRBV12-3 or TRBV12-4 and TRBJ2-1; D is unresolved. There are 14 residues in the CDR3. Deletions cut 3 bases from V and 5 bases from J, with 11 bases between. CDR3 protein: CASSFGLPHNEQFF. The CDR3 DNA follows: TGTGCCAGCAGTTTTGGGCTACCCCACAATGAGCAGTTCTTC.

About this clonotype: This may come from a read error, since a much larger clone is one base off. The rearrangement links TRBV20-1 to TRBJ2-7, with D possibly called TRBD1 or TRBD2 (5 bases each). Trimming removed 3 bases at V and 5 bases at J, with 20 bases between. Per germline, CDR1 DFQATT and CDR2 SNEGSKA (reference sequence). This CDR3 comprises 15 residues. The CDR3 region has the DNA TGCAGTGCTAGCCCAGGGAGTATAAACGCTGACGAGCAGTACTTC. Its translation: CSASPGSINADEQYF.

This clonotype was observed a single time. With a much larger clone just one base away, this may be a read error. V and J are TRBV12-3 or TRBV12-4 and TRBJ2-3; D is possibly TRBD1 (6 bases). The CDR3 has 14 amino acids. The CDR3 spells CASSLWGLTGTQYF. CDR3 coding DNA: TGTGCCAGCAGTTTATGGGGGTTGACAGGTACGCAGTATTTT.

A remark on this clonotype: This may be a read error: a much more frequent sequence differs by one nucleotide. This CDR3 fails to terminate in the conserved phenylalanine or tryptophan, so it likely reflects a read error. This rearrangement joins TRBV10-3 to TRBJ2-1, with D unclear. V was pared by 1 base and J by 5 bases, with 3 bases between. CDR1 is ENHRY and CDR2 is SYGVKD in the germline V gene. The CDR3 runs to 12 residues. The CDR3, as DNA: TGTGCCATCAGTGAGTTGAACAATGAGCAGTTCCTC. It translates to CAISELNNEQFL.

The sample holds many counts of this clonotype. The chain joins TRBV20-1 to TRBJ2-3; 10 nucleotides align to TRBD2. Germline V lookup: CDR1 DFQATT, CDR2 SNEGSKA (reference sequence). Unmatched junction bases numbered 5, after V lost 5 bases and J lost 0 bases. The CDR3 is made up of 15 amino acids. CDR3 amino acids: CSAQRGGPSTDTQYF. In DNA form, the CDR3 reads TGCAGTGCTCAGCGGGGGGGCCCTAGCACAGATACGCAGTATTTT.

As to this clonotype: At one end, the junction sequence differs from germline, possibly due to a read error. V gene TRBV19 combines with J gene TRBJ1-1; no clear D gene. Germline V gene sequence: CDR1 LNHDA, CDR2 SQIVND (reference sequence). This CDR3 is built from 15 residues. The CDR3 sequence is CASSIIPGLNAEAFF. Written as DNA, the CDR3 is TGTGCCAGTAGTATAATTCCGGGATTGAACGCTGAAGCTTTCTTT. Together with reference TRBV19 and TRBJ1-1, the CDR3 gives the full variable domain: DGGITQSPKYLFRKEGQNVTLSCEQNLNHDAMYWYRQDPGQGLRLIYYSQIVNDFQKGDIAEGYSVSREKKESFPLTVTSAQKNPTAFYLCASSIIPGLNAEAFFGQGTRLTVV.

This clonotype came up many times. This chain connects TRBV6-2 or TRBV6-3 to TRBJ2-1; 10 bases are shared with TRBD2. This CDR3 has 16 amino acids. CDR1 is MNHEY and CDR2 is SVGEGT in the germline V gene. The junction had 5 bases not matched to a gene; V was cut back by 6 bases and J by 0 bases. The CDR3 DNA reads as TGTGCCAGCAGGCCTAGCGGGGGCCGCTCCTACAATGAGCAGTTCTTC. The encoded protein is CASRPSGGRSYNEQFF.

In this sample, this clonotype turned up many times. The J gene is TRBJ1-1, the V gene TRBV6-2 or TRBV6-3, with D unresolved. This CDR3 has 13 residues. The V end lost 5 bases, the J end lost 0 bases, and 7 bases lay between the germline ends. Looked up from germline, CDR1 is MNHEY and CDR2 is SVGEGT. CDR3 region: CASSDTVNTEAFF. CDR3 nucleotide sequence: TGTGCCAGCAGTGACACGGTGAACACTGAAGCTTTCTTT.

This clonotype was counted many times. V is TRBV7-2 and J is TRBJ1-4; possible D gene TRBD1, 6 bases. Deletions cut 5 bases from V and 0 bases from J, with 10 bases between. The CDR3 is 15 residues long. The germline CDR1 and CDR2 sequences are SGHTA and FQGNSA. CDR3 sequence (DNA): TGTGCCAGCAGCCAGACAGGTCCAACTAATGAAAAACTGTTTTTT. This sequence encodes CASSQTGPTNEKLFF.

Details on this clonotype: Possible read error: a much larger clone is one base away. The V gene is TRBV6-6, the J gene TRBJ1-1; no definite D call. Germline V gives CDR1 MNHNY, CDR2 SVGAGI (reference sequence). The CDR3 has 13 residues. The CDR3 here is CASRRDIYTEASF. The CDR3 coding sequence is TGTGCCAGCAGAAGAGACATATACACTGAAGCTTCCTTT.

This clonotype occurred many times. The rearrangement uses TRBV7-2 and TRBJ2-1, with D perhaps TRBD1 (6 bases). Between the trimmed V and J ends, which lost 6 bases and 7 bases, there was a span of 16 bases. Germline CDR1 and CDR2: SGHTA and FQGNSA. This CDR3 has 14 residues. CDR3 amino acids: CASSQRGTRNEQFF. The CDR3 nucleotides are TGTGCCAGCAGTCAAAGGGGGACCCGAAATGAGCAGTTCTTC.

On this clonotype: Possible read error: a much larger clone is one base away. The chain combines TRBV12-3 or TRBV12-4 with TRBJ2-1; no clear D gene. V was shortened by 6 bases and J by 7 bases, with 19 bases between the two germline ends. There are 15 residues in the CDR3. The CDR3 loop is CASSNPTLSRNEQFF. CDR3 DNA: TGTGCCAGCAGCAACCCCACCCTATCCCGAAATGAGCAGTTCTTC.

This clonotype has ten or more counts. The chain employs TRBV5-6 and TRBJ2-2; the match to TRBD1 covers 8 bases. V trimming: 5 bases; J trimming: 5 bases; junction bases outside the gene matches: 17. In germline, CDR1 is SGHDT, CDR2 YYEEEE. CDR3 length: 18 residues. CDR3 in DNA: TGTGCCAGCAGGAGAAGAATAACCGACAGGGGCAATACCGGGGAGCTGTTTTTT. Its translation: CASRRRITDRGNTGELFF.

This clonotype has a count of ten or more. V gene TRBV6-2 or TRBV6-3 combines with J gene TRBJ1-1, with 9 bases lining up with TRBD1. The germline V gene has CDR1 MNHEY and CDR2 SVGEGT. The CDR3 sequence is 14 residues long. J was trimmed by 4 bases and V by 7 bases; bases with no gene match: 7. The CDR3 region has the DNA TGTGCCAGCACTAAATGGGACAGGGTCACTGAAGCTTTCTTT. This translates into CASTKWDRVTEAFF.

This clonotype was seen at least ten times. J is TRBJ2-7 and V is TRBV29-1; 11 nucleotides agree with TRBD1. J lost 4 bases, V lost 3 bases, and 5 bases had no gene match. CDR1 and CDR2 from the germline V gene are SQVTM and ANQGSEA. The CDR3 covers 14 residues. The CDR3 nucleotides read TGCAGCGTTGACAAAGGACAGGGGGCTTACGAGCAGTACTTC. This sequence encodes CSVDKGQGAYEQYF.

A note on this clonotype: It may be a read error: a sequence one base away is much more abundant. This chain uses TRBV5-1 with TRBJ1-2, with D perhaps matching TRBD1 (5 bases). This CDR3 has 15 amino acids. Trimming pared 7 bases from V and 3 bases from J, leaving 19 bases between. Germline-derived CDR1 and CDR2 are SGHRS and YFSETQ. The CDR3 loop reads CASGHRGREDYGYTF. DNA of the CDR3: TGCGCCAGCGGGCACCGGGGCAGGGAGGACTATGGCTACACCTTC.

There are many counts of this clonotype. The CDR3 region is CASSEVLAKRQFF. The CDR3 region has the DNA TGTGCCAGCAGTGAGGTACTAGCAAAACGGCAGTTCTTC. The rearrangement links TRBV25-1 to TRBJ2-1, with a possible D match to TRBD2 (6 bases). This CDR3 has 13 amino acids. V was trimmed by 3 bases and J by 12 bases, leaving 15 bases between them. Germline loops: CDR1 MGHDK, CDR2 SYGVNS.

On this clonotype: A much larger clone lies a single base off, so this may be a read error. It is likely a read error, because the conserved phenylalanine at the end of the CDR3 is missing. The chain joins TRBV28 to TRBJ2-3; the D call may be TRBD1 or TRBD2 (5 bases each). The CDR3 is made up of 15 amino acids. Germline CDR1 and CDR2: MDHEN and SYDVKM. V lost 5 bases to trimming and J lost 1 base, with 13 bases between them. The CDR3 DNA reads TGTGCCAGCAGTATACTCCGGGACCGCACAGATACGCAGTATCTT. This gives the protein CASSILRDRTDTQYL.